This TCR beta chain is drawn from a study of T cells in Graves' hyperthyroidism and ophthalmopathy. Whole-study findings and limits: The model made its ophthalmopathy prediction, and onset followed a median approximately six months later.

The PBMCs had their origin in less than 13 ml of fresh peripheral blood. A word on this clonotype: What it recognizes is unknown.

Authors of the study amplified TCR beta CDR3 regions from RNA transcripts. An initial round of RT-PCR targeting the TCR CDR3 relied on the HTBI primer set. From the multiplex PCR reads, TCRdb called clonotypes with MiXCR, one entry per CDR3 protein. This table has about 640,000 distinct CDR3 sequences, under 25% appearing once. This CDR3 contains 14 residues. V lost 1 base to trimming and J lost 6 bases, with 13 bases between them. CDR1 is SEHNR and CDR2 is FQNEAQ in the germline V gene (reference sequence). The J gene is TRBJ2-7, the V gene TRBV7-9; the D gene could be TRBD1 or TRBD2 (5 bases each). Sequencing was carried out using blood. The TCR was taken from a man between 25 and 39 years old with Graves' ophthalmopathy. The CDR3, as DNA: TGTGCCAGCAGCTTAGAGGGCAGGGCGGGCGAGCAGTACTTC. Protein: CASSLEGRAGEQYF.